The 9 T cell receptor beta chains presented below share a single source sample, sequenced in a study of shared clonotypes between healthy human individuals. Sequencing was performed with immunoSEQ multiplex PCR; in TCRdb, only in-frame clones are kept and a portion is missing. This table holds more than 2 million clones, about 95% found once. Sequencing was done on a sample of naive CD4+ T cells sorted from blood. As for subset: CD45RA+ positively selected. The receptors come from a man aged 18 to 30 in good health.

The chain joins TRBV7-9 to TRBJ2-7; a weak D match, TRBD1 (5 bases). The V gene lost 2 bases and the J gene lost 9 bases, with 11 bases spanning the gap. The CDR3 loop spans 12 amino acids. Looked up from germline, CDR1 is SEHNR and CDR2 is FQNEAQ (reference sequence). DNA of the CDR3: TGTGCCAGCAGCTTACAGGGTCCCGGGCAGTACTTC. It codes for CASSLQGPGQYF. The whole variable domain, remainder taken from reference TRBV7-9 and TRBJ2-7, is DTGVSQNPRHKITKRGQNVTFRCDPISEHNRLYWYRQTLGQGPEFLTYFQNEAQLEKSRLLSDRFSAERPKGSFSTLEIQRTEQGDSAMYLCASSLQGPGQYFGPGTRLTVT.

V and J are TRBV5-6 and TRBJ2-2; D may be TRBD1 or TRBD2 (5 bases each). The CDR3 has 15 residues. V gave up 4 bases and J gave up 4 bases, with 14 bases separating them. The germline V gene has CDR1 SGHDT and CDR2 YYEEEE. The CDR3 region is CASSPDSGATGELFF. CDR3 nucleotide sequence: TGTGCCAGCAGCCCTGACTCCGGGGCCACCGGGGAGCTGTTTTTT. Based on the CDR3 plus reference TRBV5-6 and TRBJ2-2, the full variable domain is DAGVTQSPTHLIKTRGQQVTLRCSPKSGHDTVSWYQQALGQGPQFIFQYYEEEERQRGNFPDRFSGHQFPNYSSELNVNALLLGDSALYLCASSPDSGATGELFFGEGSRLTVL.

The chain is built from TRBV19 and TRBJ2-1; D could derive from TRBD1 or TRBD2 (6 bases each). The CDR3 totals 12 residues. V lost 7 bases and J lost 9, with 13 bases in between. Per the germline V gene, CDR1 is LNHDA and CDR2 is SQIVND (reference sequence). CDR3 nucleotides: TGTGCCAGTATAGGCGGAGGGGGTGAGCAGTTCTTC. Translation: CASIGGGGEQFF.

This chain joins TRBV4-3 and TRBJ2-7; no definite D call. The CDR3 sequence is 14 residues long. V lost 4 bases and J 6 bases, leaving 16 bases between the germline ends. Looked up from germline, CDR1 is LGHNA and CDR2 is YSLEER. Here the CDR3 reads CASSREAAPGEQYF. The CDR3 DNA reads TGCGCCAGCAGCCGGGAAGCAGCCCCGGGCGAGCAGTACTTC.

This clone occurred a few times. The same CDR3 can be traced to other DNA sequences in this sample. The DNA of the CDR3 is TGCGCCAGCAGCTCCAGGGGTTCCTACGAGCAGTACTTC. Amino acid sequence: CASSSRGSYEQYF. The rearrangement joins TRBV5-1 to TRBJ2-7, with D possibly TRBD1 on 6 matching bases. CDR1 and CDR2 (germline): SGHRS, YFSETQ. The CDR3 is made up of 13 amino acids. Between the trimmed V and J ends, which lost 3 bases and 1 base, there was a span of 8 bases.

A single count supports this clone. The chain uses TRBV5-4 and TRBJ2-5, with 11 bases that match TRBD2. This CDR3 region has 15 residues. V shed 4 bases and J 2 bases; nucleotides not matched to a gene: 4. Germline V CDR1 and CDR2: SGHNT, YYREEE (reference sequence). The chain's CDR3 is CASSVGLAEQETQYF. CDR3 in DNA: TGTGCCAGCAGCGTGGGACTAGCGGAGCAAGAGACCCAGTACTTC.

The CDR3 sequence is CASRVGGDNSPLHF. CDR3 nucleotide sequence: TGTGCCAGCAGGGTCGGGGGGGACAATTCACCCCTCCACTTT. The V gene is TRBV7-9, the J gene TRBJ1-6; perhaps TRBD1 as D (5 bases). Germline lookup yields CDR1 SEHNR and CDR2 FQNEAQ (reference sequence). Trimming stripped 6 bases from V and 7 bases from J, with 13 bases between. There are 14 residues in the CDR3.

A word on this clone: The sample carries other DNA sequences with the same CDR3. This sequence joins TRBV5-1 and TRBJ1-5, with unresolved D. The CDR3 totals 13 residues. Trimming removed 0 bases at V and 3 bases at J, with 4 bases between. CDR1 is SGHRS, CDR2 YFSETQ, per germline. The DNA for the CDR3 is TGCGCCAGCAGCTTGGACAACAATCAGCCCCAGCATTTT. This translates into CASSLDNNQPQHF.

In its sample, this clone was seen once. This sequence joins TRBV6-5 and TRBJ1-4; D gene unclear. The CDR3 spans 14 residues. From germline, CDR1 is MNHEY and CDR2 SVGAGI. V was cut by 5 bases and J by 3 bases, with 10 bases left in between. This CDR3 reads CASSNTQANEKLFF. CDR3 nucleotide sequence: TGTGCCAGCAGTAACACCCAAGCTAATGAAAAACTGTTTTTT.